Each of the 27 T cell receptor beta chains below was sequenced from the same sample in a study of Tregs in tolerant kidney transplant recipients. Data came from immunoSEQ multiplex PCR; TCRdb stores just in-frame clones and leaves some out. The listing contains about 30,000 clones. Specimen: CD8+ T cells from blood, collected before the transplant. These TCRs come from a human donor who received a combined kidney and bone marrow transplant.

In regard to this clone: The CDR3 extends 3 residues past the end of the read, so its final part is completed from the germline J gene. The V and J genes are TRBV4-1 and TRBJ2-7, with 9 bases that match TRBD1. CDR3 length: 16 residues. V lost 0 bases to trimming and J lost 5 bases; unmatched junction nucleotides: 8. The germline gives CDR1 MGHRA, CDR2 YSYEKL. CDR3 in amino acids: CASSQEVGTGRNEQYF. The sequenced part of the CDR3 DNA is TGCGCCAGCAGCCAAGAGGTAGGGACAGGGAGGAACGAG.

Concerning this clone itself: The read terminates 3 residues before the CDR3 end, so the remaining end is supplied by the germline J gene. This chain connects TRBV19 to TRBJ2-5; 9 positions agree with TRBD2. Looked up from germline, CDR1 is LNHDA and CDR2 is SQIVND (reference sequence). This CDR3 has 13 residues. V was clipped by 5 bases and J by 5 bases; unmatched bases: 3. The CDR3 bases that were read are TGTGCCAGTAGTCTAGCGGGGTGGGAGACC. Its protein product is CASSLAGWET. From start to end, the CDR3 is CASSLAGWETQYF.

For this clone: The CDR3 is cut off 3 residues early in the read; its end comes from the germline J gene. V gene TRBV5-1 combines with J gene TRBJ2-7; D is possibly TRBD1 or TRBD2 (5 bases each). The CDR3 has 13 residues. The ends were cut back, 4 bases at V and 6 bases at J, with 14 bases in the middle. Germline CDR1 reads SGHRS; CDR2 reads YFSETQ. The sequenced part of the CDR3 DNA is TGCGCCAGCAGCCAAGGGGAGCGTGGCGAG. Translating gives CASSQGERGE. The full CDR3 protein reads CASSQGERGEQYF.

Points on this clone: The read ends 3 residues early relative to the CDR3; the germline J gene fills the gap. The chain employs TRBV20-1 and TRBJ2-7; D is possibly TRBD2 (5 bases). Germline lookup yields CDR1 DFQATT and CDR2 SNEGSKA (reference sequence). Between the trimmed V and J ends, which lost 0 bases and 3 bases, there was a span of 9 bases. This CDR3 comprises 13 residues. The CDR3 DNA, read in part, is TGCAGTGCTAGAGATGTTGCGGGCTACGAG. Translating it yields CSARDVAGYE. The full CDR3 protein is CSARDVAGYEQYF.

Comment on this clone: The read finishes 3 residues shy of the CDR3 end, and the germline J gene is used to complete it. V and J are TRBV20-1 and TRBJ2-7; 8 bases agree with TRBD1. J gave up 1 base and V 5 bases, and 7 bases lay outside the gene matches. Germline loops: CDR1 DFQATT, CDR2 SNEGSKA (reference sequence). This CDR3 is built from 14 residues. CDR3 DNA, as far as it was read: TGCAGTGCTCGGGGACAGGTTCCTTCCTACGAG. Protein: CSARGQVPSYE. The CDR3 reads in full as CSARGQVPSYEQYF.

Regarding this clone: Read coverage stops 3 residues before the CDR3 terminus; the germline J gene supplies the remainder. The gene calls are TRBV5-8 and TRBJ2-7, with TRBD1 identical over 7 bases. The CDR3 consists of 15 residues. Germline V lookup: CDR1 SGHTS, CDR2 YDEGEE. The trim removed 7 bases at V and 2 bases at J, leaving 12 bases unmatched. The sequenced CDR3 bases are TGTGCCAGCGACCCTGAGGGGGCGCCGCCCTACGAG. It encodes CASDPEGAPPYE. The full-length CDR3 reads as CASDPEGAPPYEQYF.

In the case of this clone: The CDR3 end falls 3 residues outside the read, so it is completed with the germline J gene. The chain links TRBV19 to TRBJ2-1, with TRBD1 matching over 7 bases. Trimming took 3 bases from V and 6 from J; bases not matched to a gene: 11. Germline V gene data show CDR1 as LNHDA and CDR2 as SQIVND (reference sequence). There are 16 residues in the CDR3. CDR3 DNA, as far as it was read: TGTGCCAGTAGTATCTACCACTCGGACAGGACCAATGAG. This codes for CASSIYHSDRTNE. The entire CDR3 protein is CASSIYHSDRTNEQFF.

CDR3 sequence: CASSGLVDTQYF. Partial CDR3 DNA: TGTGCCAGCAGCGGACTCGTGGATACG. The V and J genes are TRBV7-6 and TRBJ2-3, with D possibly being TRBD2 (5 bases). The read ends 3 residues shy of where the CDR3 ends; the end is completed using the germline J gene. This CDR3 has 12 amino acids. CDR1 is SGHVS, CDR2 FNYEAQ, per germline. V was trimmed by 5 bases and J by 6 bases, leaving 9 bases between them.

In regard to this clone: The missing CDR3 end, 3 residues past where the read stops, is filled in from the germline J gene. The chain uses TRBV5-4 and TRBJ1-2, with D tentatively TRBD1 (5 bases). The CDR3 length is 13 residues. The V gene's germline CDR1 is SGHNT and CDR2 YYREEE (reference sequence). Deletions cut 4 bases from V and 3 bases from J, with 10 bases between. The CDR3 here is CASSARADYGYTF. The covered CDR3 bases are TGTGCCAGCAGCGCCAGGGCGGACTATGGC.

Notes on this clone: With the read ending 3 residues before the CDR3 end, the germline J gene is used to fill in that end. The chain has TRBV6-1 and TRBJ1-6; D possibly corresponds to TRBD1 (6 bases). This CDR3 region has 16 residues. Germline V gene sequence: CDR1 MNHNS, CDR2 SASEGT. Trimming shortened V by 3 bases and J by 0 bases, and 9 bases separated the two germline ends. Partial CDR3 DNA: TGTGCCAGCAGTGATACAGGGTACTCCTATAATTCACCC. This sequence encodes CASSDTGYSYNSP. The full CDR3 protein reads CASSDTGYSYNSPLHF.

The sequenced part of the CDR3 DNA is TGTGCCAGTAGTACCGCTAGCGGGAACTACGAG. It yields the protein CASSTASGNYE. The entire CDR3 protein reads CASSTASGNYEQYF. V and J are TRBV19 and TRBJ2-7, with TRBD2 matching 9 bases. The read ends 3 residues before the CDR3 terminus; that terminus is restored from the germline J gene. The V segment lost 4 bases and the J segment 3 bases; nucleotides outside the gene matches: 4. The germline gives CDR1 LNHDA, CDR2 SQIVND (reference sequence). CDR3 length: 14 amino acids.

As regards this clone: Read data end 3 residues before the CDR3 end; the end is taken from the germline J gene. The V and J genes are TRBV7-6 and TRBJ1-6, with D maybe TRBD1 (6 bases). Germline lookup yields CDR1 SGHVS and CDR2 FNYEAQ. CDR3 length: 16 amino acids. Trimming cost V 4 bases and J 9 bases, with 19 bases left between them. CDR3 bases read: TGTGCCAGCAGCTCCAAACCCGGGACACCTACTTCACCC. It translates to CASSSKPGTPTSP. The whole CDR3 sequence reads CASSSKPGTPTSPLHF.

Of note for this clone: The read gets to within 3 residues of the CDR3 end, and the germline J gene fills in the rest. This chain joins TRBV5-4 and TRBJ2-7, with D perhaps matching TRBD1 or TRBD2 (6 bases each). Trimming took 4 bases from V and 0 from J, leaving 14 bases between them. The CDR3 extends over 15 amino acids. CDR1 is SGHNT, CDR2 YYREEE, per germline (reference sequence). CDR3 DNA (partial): TGTGCCAGCAGCCTGGGGGCGGGGAGCTCCTACGAG. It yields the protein CASSLGAGSSYE. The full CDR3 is CASSLGAGSSYEQYF.

The covered CDR3 bases are TGTGCCAGCCTAACGCTAGCGGGAGGGCCGACCGGGGAG. It codes for CASLTLAGGPTGE. Given in full, the CDR3 is CASLTLAGGPTGELFF. J is TRBJ2-2 and V is TRBV13; 12 bases align to TRBD2. The read terminates 3 residues ahead of where the CDR3 ends, so the germline J gene completes it. V shed 8 bases, J shed 5 bases, and the junction held 9 bases outside the gene matches. Germline CDR1 PRHDT, CDR2 FYEKMQ (reference sequence). The CDR3 runs to 16 residues.

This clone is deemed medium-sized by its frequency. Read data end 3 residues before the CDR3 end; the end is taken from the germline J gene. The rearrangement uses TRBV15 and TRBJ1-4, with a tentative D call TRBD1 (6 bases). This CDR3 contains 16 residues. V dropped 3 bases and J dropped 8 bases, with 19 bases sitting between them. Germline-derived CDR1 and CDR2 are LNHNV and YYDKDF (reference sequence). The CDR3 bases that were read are TGTGCCACCAGCAGGACCCCACAGGGTGGGGGAGAAAAA. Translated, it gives CATSRTPQGGGEK. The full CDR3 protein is CATSRTPQGGGEKLFF.

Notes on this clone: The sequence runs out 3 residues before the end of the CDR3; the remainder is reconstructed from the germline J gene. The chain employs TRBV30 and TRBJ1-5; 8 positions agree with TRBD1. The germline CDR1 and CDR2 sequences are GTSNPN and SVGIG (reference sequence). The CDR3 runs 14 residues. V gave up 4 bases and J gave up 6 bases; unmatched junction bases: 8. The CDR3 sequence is CAWTPGQGVQPQHF. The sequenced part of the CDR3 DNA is TGTGCCTGGACCCCAGGACAGGGCGTTCAGCCC.

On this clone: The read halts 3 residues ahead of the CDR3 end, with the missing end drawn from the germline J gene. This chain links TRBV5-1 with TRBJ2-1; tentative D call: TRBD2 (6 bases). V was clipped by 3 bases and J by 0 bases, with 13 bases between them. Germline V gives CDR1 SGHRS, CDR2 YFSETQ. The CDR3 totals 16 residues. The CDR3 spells CASSYLAVTSYNEQFF. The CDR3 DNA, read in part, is TGCGCCAGCAGCTACTTAGCGGTGACCTCCTACAATGAG.

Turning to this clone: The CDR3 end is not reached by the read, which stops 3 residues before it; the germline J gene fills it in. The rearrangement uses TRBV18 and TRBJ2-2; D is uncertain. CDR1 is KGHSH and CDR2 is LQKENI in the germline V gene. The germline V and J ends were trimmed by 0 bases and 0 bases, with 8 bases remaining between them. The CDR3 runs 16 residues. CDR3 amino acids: CASSPPPGSNTGELFF. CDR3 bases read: TGTGCCAGCTCACCACCGCCAGGATCGAACACCGGGGAG.

The covered CDR3 bases are TGCAGTGCTAGAGACAGGGAATCCAAAAACATT. Its protein product is CSARDRESKNI. The CDR3, in full, reads CSARDRESKNIQYF. The rearrangement links TRBV20-1 to TRBJ2-4; TRBD1 might be the D (5 bases). Coverage ceases 3 residues before the CDR3 finishes, and the germline J gene fills in the end. V gave up 0 bases and J gave up 2 bases, with 8 bases separating them. Germline CDR1 and CDR2: DFQATT and SNEGSKA (reference sequence). This CDR3 contains 14 residues.

The sequenced part of the CDR3 DNA is TGTGCCAGCAGTGAACTCCGGACAGGGGCTGGGGCTAATGAAAAA. The encoded protein is CASSELRTGAGANEK. The CDR3, in full, reads CASSELRTGAGANEKLFF. The rearrangement joins TRBV2 to TRBJ1-4, with 9 positions matching TRBD1. The CDR3 goes on 3 residues after the read ends, and that part is filled in from the germline J gene. The V gene end was trimmed by 2 bases and the J gene end by 3 bases; junction bases not matched to a gene: 10. The CDR3 spans 18 residues. The V gene's germline CDR1 is SNHLY and CDR2 FYNNEI.

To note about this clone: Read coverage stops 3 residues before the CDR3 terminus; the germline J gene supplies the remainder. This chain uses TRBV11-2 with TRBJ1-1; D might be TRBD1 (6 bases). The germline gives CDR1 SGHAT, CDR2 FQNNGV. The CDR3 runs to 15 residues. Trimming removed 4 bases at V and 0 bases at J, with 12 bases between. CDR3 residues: CASSYPQGMNTEAFF. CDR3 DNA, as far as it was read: TGTGCCAGCAGCTATCCACAGGGCATGAACACTGAA.

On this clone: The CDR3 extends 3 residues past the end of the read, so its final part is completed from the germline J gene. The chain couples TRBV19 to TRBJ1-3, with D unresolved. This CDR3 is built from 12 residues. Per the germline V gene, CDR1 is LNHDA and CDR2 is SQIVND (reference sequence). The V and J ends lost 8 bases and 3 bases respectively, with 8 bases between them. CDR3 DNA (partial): TGTGCCAGTCTCTCAGGTGGAAACACC. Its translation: CASLSGGNT. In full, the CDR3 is CASLSGGNTIYF.

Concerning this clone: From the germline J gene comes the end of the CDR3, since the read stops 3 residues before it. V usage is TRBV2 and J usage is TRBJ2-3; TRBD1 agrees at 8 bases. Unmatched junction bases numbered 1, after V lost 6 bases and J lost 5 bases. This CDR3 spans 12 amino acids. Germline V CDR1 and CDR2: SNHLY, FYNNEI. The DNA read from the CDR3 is TGTGCCAGCAGGGGACAGGAAGATACG. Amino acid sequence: CASRGQEDT. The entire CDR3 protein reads CASRGQEDTQYF.

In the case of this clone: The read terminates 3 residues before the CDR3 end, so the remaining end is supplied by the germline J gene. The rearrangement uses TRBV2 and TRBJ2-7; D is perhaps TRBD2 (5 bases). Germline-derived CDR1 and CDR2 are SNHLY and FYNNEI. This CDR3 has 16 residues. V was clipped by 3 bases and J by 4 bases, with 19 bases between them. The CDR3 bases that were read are TGTGCCAGCAGTGACCCCCGGACTGGGAACCGTTACGAG. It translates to CASSDPRTGNRYE. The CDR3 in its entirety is CASSDPRTGNRYEQYF.

CDR3 protein: CSVDGQGYTTSTDTQYF. The part of the CDR3 DNA that was read is TGCAGCGTTGATGGTCAGGGTTATACCACTAGCACAGATACG. The V gene is TRBV29-1, the J gene TRBJ2-3, with D tentatively TRBD1 (5 bases). The read falls 3 residues short of the CDR3 end, and the missing part is taken from the germline J gene. V lost 3 bases and J 0 bases, leaving 19 bases between the germline ends. Germline V CDR1 and CDR2: SQVTM, ANQGSEA. CDR3 length: 17 amino acids.

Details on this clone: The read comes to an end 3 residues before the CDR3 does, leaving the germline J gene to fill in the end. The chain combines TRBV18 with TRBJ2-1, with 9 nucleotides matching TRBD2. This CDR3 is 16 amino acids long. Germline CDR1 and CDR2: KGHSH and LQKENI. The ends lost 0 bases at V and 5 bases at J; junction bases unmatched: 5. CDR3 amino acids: CASSPPTSGANNEQFF. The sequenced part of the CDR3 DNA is TGTGCCAGCTCACCACCGACTAGCGGAGCGAACAATGAG.

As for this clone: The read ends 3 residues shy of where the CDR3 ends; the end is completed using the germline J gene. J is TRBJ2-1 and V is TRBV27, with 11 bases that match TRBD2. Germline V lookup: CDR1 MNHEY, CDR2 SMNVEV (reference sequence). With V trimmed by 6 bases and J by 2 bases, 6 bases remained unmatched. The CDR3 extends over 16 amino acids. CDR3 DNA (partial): TGTGCCAGCAGCCCTGGGACTAGCGGACCCTACAATGAG. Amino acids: CASSPGTSGPYNE. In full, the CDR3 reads CASSPGTSGPYNEQFF.